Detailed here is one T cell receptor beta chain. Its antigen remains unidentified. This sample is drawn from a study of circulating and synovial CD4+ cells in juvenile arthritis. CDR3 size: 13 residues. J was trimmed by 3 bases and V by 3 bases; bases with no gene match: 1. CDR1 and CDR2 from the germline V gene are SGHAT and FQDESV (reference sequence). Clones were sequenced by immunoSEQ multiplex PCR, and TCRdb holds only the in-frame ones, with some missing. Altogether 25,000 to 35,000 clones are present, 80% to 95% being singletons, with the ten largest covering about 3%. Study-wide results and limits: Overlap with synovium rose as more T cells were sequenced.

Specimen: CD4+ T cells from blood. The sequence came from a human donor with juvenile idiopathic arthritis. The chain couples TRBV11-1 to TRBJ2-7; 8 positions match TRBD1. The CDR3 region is CASSLGQDYEQYF. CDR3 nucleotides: TGTGCCAGCAGCTTGGGACAGGACTACGAGCAGTACTTC.